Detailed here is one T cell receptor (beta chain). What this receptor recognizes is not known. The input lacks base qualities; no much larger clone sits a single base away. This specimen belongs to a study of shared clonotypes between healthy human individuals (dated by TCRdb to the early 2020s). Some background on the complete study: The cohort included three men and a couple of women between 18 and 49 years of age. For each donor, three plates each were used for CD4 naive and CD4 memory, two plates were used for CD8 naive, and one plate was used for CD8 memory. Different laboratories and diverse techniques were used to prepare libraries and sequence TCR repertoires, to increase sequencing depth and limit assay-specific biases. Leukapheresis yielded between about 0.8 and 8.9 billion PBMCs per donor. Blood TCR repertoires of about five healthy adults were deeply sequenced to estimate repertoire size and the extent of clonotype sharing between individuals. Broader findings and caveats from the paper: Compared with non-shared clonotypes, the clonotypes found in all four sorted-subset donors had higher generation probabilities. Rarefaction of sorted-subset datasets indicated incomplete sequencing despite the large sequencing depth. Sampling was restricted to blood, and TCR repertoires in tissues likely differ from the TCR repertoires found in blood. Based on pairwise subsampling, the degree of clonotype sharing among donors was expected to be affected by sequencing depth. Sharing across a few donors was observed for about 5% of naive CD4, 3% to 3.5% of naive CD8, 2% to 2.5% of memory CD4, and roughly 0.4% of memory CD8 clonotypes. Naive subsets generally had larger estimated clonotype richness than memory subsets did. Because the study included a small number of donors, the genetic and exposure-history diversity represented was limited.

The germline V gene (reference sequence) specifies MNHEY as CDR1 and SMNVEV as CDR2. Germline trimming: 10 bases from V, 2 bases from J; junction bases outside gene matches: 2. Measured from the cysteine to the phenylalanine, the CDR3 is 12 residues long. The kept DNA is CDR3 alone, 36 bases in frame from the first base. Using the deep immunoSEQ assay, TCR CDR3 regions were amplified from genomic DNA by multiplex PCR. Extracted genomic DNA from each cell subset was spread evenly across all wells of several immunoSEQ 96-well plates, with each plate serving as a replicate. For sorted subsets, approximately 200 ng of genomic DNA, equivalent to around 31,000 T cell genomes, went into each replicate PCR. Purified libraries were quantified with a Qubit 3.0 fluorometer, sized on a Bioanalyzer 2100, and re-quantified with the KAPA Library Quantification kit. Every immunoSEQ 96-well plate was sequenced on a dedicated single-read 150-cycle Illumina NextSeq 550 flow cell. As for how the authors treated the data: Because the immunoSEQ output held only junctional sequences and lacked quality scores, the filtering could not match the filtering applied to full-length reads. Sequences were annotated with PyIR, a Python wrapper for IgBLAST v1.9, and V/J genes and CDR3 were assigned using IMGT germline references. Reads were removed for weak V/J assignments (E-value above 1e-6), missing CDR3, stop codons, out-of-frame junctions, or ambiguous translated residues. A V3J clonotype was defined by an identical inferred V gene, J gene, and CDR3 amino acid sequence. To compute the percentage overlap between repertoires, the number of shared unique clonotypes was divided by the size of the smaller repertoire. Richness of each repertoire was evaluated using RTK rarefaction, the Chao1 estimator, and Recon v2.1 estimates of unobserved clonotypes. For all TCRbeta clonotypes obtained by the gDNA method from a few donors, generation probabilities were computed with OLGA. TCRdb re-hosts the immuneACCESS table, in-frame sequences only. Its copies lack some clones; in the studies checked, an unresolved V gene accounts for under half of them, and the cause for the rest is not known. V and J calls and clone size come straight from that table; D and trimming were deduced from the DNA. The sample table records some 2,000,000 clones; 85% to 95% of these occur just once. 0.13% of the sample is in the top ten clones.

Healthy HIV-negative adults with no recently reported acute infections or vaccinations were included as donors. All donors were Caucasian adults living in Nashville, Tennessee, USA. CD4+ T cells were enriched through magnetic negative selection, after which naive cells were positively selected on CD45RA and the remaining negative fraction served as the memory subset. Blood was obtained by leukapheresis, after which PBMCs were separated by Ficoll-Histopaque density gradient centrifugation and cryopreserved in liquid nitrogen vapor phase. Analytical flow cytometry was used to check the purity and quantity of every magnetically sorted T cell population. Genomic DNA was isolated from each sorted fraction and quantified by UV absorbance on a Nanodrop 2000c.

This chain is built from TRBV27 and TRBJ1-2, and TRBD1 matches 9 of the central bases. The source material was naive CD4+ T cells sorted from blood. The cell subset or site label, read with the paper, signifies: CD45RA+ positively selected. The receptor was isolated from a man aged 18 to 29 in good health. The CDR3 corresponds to CATGQGNYGYTF. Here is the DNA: TGTGCCACCGGACAGGGGAACTATGGCTACACCTTC.